This TCR beta chain was captured in a study of beta chain features in type 1 diabetes. The V end was cut by 3 bases, the J end by 4 bases, with 13 bases between. Germline CDR1 and CDR2: SGDLS and YYNGEE. The CDR3 contains 14 residues. The isolated RNA, all of it, was reverse transcribed, so expressed TCRB transcripts were what got sequenced. TCRdb's copy holds only in-frame clones and misses some; the assay was immunoSEQ multiplex PCR. The top ten clones hold 0.035% to 0.05% of a sample with under 400,000 clones, 15% to 20% of them seen once. This clone was counted between two and nine times. Source material: naive CD4+ T cells from blood. This clonotype was obtained from a woman aged 18-29 years in good health. This rearrangement joins TRBV9 to TRBJ2-5; a possible D gene is TRBD2 (5 bases). The CDR3 loop is CASSAAWGVETQYF. The CDR3 region has the DNA TGTGCCAGCAGCGCGGCCTGGGGAGTAGAGACCCAGTACTTC.